The source of this T cell receptor beta chain is a study of shared clonotypes between healthy human individuals. Overall study findings and caveats: Naive CD4 clonotypes were shared across a few donors at about 5.2%.

CDR1 SNHLY and CDR2 FYNNEI come from the germline V gene. This CDR3 is 13 amino acids long. With 6 bases clipped from V and 2 bases from J, the junction kept 3 bases outside the gene matches. At a deep level, the assay was run. Profiled with immunoSEQ multiplex PCR; TCRdb holds only in-frame clones, not every one. In the table there are around 2.3 million clones, approximately 94% of which are singletons. For this clone: The antigen is not known. In the same sample, other DNA sequences code for this CDR3.

This TCR was recovered from a man younger than 35 in good health. J is TRBJ2-5 and V is TRBV2; 7 positions agree with TRBD2. The sample was naive CD4+ T cells sorted from blood. Subset denoted: CD45RA+ positively selected. Written as DNA, the CDR3 is TGTGCCAGCAGAAATAGCGGGCAAGAGACCCAGTACTTC. This codes for CASRNSGQETQYF.